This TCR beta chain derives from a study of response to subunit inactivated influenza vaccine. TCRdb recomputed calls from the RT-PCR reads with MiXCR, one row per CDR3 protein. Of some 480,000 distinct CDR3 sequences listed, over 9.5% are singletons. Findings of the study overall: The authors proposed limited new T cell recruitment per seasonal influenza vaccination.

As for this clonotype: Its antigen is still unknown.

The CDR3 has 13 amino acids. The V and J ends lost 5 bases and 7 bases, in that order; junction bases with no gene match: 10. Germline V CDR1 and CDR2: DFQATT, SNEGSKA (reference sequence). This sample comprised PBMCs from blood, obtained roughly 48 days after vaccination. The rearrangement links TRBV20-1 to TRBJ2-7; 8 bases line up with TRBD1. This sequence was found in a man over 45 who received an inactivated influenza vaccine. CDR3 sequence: CSALPQTGVEQYF. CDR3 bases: TGCAGTGCTCTCCCCCAGACAGGGGTGGAGCAGTACTTC.